These 29 T cell receptor beta chains came from one sample sequenced in a study of T cells in Graves' hyperthyroidism and ophthalmopathy. The investigators amplified TCR beta CDR3 regions from RNA transcripts. The HTBI primer set served for first-round RT-PCR of the TCR CDR3. TCRdb re-called the multiplex PCR reads through MiXCR, storing one row per CDR3 protein. The sample contains a few hundred thousand distinct CDR3 sequences, approximately 14% of which appear only once. The sequenced sample was blood. These receptors were taken from a woman in her thirties with Graves' hyperthyroidism.

Written as DNA, the CDR3 is TGCGCCAGCAGCCAAGACGCCGGGCTCTATAATTCACCCCTCCACTTT. Its protein is CASSQDAGLYNSPLHF. This chain joins TRBV4-1 and TRBJ1-6; no clear D. Trimming shortened V by 0 bases and J by 3 bases, and 9 bases separated the two germline ends. The CDR3 contains 16 residues. CDR1 MGHRA and CDR2 YSYEKL come from the germline V gene.

This clonotype has at least ten counts. This chain links TRBV7-2 with TRBJ1-1; possible D gene TRBD1, 6 bases. Germline lookup yields CDR1 SGHTA and CDR2 FQGNSA. V shed 5 bases and J shed 0 bases, with 13 bases lying between them. The length of the CDR3 is 15 residues. The CDR3: CASSPGQYMNTEAFF. The CDR3 DNA reads as TGTGCCAGCAGCCCTGGACAGTACATGAACACTGAAGCTTTCTTT.

The chain's CDR3 is CASSAGLALYEQYF. Written as DNA, the CDR3 is TGTGCCAGCAGCGCGGGACTAGCTCTGTACGAGCAGTACTTC. The chain couples TRBV28 to TRBJ2-7, with 9 bases aligning to TRBD2. Germline CDR1 and CDR2: MDHEN and SYDVKM. Germline trimming cut 6 bases from V and 4 bases from J; bases unmatched to any gene: 7. The CDR3 is made up of 14 amino acids.

This chain links TRBV20-1 with TRBJ2-1, with D possibly being TRBD1 or TRBD2 (5 bases each). Germline V CDR1 and CDR2: DFQATT, SNEGSKA (reference sequence). V lost 0 bases, J lost 8 bases, and 17 bases lay in between. CDR3 length: 15 residues. The CDR3 spells CSARDSVGDVDEQFF. The CDR3, as DNA: TGCAGTGCTAGAGATTCTGTGGGGGACGTGGATGAGCAGTTCTTC.

This clonotype has ten or more counts. The V call is TRBV20-1, the J call TRBJ2-3; 11 positions match TRBD2. This CDR3 spans 17 amino acids. V lost 6 bases and J lost 0; bases outside the gene matches: 11. Germline CDR1 reads DFQATT; CDR2 reads SNEGSKA (reference sequence). DNA of the CDR3: TGCAGTGCCGAGCACCCGGGACTAGCGGATAGCACAGATACGCAGTATTTT. Protein: CSAEHPGLADSTDTQYF.

The table lists this clonotype with a few counts. This chain links TRBV19 with TRBJ1-1, with D hard to call. The germline V gene encodes CDR1 LNHDA and CDR2 SQIVND (reference sequence). The CDR3 contains 13 residues. The V end lost 5 bases, the J end lost 5 bases, and 12 bases lay between the germline ends. The CDR3 protein is CASSLLVGTEAFF. CDR3 in DNA: TGTGCCAGTAGTCTCCTTGTAGGGACTGAAGCTTTCTTT.

This clonotype occurred many times. V usage is TRBV7-2 and J usage is TRBJ2-3; 8 bases match TRBD2. The CDR3 is 17 amino acids. V dropped 0 bases and J dropped 0; count of bases not matched to a gene: 5. The germline CDR1 and CDR2 sequences are SGHTA and FQGNSA. The CDR3 reads CASSLAPSGLSTDTQYF. DNA of the CDR3: TGTGCCAGCAGCTTAGCCCCTAGCGGGCTTAGCACAGATACGCAGTATTTT. Based on the CDR3 plus reference TRBV7-2 and TRBJ2-3, the full variable domain is GAGVSQSPSNKVTEKGKDVELRCDPISGHTALYWYRQSLGQGLEFLIYFQGNSAPDKSGLPSDRFSAERTGGSVSTLTIQRTQQEDSAVYLCASSLAPSGLSTDTQYFGPGTRLTVL.

This clonotype was seen ten or more times. The chain combines TRBV3-1 with TRBJ2-7, with unresolved D. This CDR3 comprises 14 residues. V dropped 3 bases and J dropped 1 base, with 10 bases sitting between them. CDR1 LGHDT and CDR2 YNNKEL come from the germline V gene (reference sequence). The CDR3 coding sequence is TGTGCCAGCAGCCATCCCGCTCCATCCTACGAGCAGTACTTC. It specifies CASSHPAPSYEQYF.

Only a few counts were recorded for this clonotype. J is TRBJ2-3 and V is TRBV10-3; D unresolved. Trimming cost V 8 bases and J 2 bases, with 5 bases left between them. The germline gives CDR1 ENHRY, CDR2 SYGVKD. The CDR3 loop spans 11 amino acids. The CDR3 DNA reads as TGTGCCATCTCAACCACAGATACGCAGTATTTT. It yields the protein CAISTTDTQYF.

This clonotype was observed a few times. V gene TRBV11-1 combines with J gene TRBJ1-3, with D hard to call. This CDR3 spans 14 amino acids. The V end was cut by 4 bases, the J end by 0 bases, with 7 bases between. From germline, CDR1 is SGHAT and CDR2 FQDESV (reference sequence). In DNA, the CDR3 is TGTGCCAGCAGCTCCAGTAACTCTGGAAACACCATATATTTT. Its translation: CASSSSNSGNTIYF.

About this clonotype: This may be a read error, as it is one base from a much larger clone. The rearrangement joins TRBV12-5 to TRBJ2-1; D not resolved. CDR1 LGHNT and CDR2 FRNRAP come from the germline V gene. CDR3 length equals 15 residues. The ends were cut back, 7 bases at V and 4 bases at J, with 17 bases in the middle. The CDR3: CASASFQHGYNEQFF. CDR3 bases: TGTGCTAGTGCTTCATTCCAGCACGGGTACAATGAGCAGTTCTTC.

This clonotype appeared many times. The rearrangement joins TRBV14 to TRBJ2-7; 8 nucleotides match TRBD1. V trimming: 1 base; J trimming: 7 bases; junction bases outside the gene matches: 12. CDR1 and CDR2 from the germline V gene are SGHDN and FVKESK. The CDR3 length is 16 residues. In DNA form, the CDR3 reads TGTGCCAGCAGCCAAGTGAAGTCAGGGGGCTGGAGGGAGCAGTACTTC. Protein: CASSQVKSGGWREQYF. Combining the CDR3 with reference TRBV14 and TRBJ2-7 gives the whole variable domain EAGVTQFPSHSVIEKGQTVTLRCDPISGHDNLYWYRRVMGKEIKFLLHFVKESKQDESGMPNNRFLAERTGGTYSTLKVQPAELEDSGVYFCASSQVKSGGWREQYFGPGTRLTVT.

This clonotype was seen ten or more times. The gene calls are TRBV10-3 and TRBJ1-1; TRBD1 is a possible D gene (5 bases). The germline V and J ends were trimmed by 8 bases and 3 bases, with 10 bases remaining between them. Germline V gene lookup returns CDR1 ENHRY and CDR2 SYGVKD. The CDR3 runs to 12 residues. The CDR3 is CAIAGTDTEAFF. The CDR3 DNA reads as TGTGCCATCGCAGGGACGGACACTGAAGCTTTCTTT.

In its sample, this clonotype was seen a few times. This chain links TRBV24-1 with TRBJ1-4; D is ambiguous. CDR1 is KGHDR, CDR2 SFDVKD, per germline. The CDR3 length is 12 residues. With 1 base removed from V and 13 bases from J, the gap between germline ends came to 9 bases. This CDR3 is CATSDFPGRLFF. CDR3 sequence (DNA): TGTGCCACCAGTGATTTCCCGGGTCGACTGTTTTTT.

This clonotype has more than one count but fewer than ten. The V call is TRBV19, the J call TRBJ2-7; D perhaps matches TRBD1 (5 bases). The length of the CDR3 is 13 residues. Germline loops: CDR1 LNHDA, CDR2 SQIVND (reference sequence). Trimming left V 6 bases short and J 2 bases short, with 11 bases between. The CDR3 protein is CASSRVPTYEQYF. The CDR3 DNA reads as TGTGCCAGTAGCAGGGTACCAACCTACGAGCAGTACTTC.

The chain is built from TRBV19 and TRBJ2-2; 8 nucleotides agree with TRBD2. This CDR3 contains 15 residues. The V gene end was trimmed by 1 base and the J gene end by 5 bases; junction bases not matched to a gene: 3. Germline V gives CDR1 LNHDA, CDR2 SQIVND (reference sequence). The CDR3 region is CASSIVSGGTGELFF. The CDR3 DNA follows: TGTGCCAGTAGTATAGTATCGGGGGGGACCGGGGAGCTGTTTTTT. Variable domain in full (rest from reference TRBV19 and TRBJ2-2): DGGITQSPKYLFRKEGQNVTLSCEQNLNHDAMYWYRQDPGQGLRLIYYSQIVNDFQKGDIAEGYSVSREKKESFPLTVTSAQKNPTAFYLCASSIVSGGTGELFFGEGSRLTVL.

This clonotype was found many times. The rearrangement uses TRBV2 and TRBJ1-5; 12 nucleotides align to TRBD1. This CDR3 has 14 residues. The V segment lost 4 bases and the J segment 5 bases; nucleotides outside the gene matches: 0. The V gene's germline CDR1 is SNHLY and CDR2 FYNNEI. CDR3 bases: TGTGCCAGCAGTGGGGACAGGGGGCATCAGCCCCAGCATTTT. It specifies CASSGDRGHQPQHF.

The sample holds many counts of this clonotype. The rearrangement links TRBV4-3 to TRBJ2-3; 7 positions match TRBD2. Germline-derived CDR1 and CDR2 are LGHNA and YSLEER. J gave up 2 bases and V 2 bases, and 4 bases lay outside the gene matches. The CDR3 has 15 amino acids. The CDR3 is CASSQMTSHTDTQYF. The CDR3 DNA reads as TGCGCCAGCAGCCAAATGACTAGCCACACAGATACGCAGTATTTT.

For this clonotype: With a much larger clone just one base away, this may be a read error. The missing conserved phenylalanine or tryptophan at the end of this CDR3 makes a read error likely. This chain uses TRBV10-3 with TRBJ2-7; 10 bases agree with TRBD1. V dropped 7 bases and J dropped 7; count of bases not matched to a gene: 10. This CDR3 contains 14 residues. Per the germline V gene, CDR1 is ENHRY and CDR2 is SYGVKD. CDR3 sequence reads: CAITPGQGPREQYL. The CDR3 nucleotides are TGTGCCATCACCCCGGGACAGGGGCCTCGGGAGCAGTACCTC.

This clonotype was counted a few times. The chain is built from TRBV7-9 and TRBJ2-1; the D is unclear. CDR1 and CDR2 from the germline V gene are SEHNR and FQNEAQ (reference sequence). CDR3 length: 18 amino acids. Trimming removed 6 bases from V and 0 bases from J, with 21 bases in between. DNA for the CDR3: TGTGCCAGCAGTCCACAGACTCTCCTCGGAAGCTCCTACAATGAGCAGTTCTTC. It yields the protein CASSPQTLLGSSYNEQFF.

With regard to this clonotype: It may be a read error: a sequence one base away is much more abundant. The rearrangement links TRBV5-1 to TRBJ2-1, with TRBD1 as a possible D gene (6 bases). The CDR3 spans 15 residues. From germline, CDR1 is SGHRS and CDR2 YFSETQ. V was shortened by 0 bases and J by 6 bases, with 13 bases between the two germline ends. CDR3 DNA sequence: TGCGCCAGCAGCTTGGCAGGGGTCCCATTCAATGAGCAGTTCTTC. It codes for CASSLAGVPFNEQFF.

This clonotype was counted at least ten times. This rearrangement joins TRBV28 to TRBJ2-7, with TRBD2 matching over 13 bases. The CDR3 contains 17 residues. Unmatched junction bases numbered 8, after V lost 3 bases and J lost 3 bases. In germline, CDR1 is MDHEN, CDR2 SYDVKM. CDR3 sequence (DNA): TGTGCCAGCAGTTTTTGGGGACTAGCGGGACGGGACTACGAGCAGTACTTC. Residues: CASSFWGLAGRDYEQYF. Full variable domain (remainder filled in from reference TRBV28 and TRBJ2-7): DVKVTQSSRYLVKRTGEKVFLECVQDMDHENMFWYRQDPGLGLRLIYFSYDVKMKEKGDIPEGYSVSREKKERFSLILESASTNQTSMYLCASSFWGLAGRDYEQYFGPGTRLTVT.

This clonotype was detected ten times or more. This sequence joins TRBV5-1 and TRBJ1-1; no clear D gene. Trimming pared 3 bases from V and 1 base from J, leaving 10 bases between. Germline V CDR1 and CDR2: SGHRS, YFSETQ. The CDR3 loop spans 14 amino acids. DNA of the CDR3: TGCGCCAGCAGCTCGTATGGGGAGAACACTGAAGCTTTCTTT. Its translation is CASSSYGENTEAFF.

This clonotype showed up just a few times. The V and J genes are TRBV5-1 and TRBJ2-2; weak D call: TRBD2 (5 bases). Between the trimmed V and J ends, which lost 7 bases and 2 bases, there was a span of 15 bases. This CDR3 region has 15 residues. Germline values: CDR1 SGHRS, CDR2 YFSETQ. CDR3 residues: CASGGAGGNTGELFF. CDR3 nucleotide sequence: TGCGCCAGCGGCGGAGCTGGAGGAAACACCGGGGAGCTGTTTTTT.

This clonotype was counted many times. The J gene is TRBJ2-3, the V gene TRBV12-3 or TRBV12-4; D ambiguous. The CDR3 extends over 13 amino acids. Trimming took off 6 bases at V and 2 bases at J, with 9 bases between the two ends. The CDR3 nucleotides are TGTGCCAGCAGCCCTACATACACAGATACGCAGTATTTT. Its protein product is CASSPTYTDTQYF.

This clonotype appeared a few times. The chain is built from TRBV6-2 or TRBV6-3 and TRBJ2-1; possibly TRBD1 for D (5 bases). Trimming took off 7 bases at V and 0 bases at J, with 13 bases between the two ends. CDR3 length: 15 amino acids. Germline assignment: CDR1 MNHEY and CDR2 SVGEGT. DNA for the CDR3: TGTGCCAGCACTCAGGGCCGGAGCTCCTACAATGAGCAGTTCTTC. It translates to CASTQGRSSYNEQFF.

About this clonotype: The missing conserved phenylalanine or tryptophan at the end of this CDR3 makes a read error likely. The CDR3 DNA sequence: TGTGCCAGCACGGAAGTGCGAGCGCGCCGCATCTATGAGCAGTTCTCC. Its translation: CASTEVRARRIYEQFS. The chain joins TRBV2 to TRBJ2-1, with no clear D. V dropped 7 bases and J dropped 8 bases, with 24 bases sitting between them. CDR3 length: 16 amino acids. Germline V gene sequence: CDR1 SNHLY, CDR2 FYNNEI.

In its sample, this clonotype was seen many times. The chain recombines TRBV30 with TRBJ1-2, with 8 bases that match TRBD1. This CDR3 has 13 residues. The V gene end was trimmed by 6 bases and the J gene end by 6 bases; junction bases not matched to a gene: 9. The germline V gene has CDR1 GTSNPN and CDR2 SVGIG (reference sequence). CDR3 bases: TGTGCCTGCTCCCAGCAGGGGGCGGATGGCTACACCTTC. It yields the protein CACSQQGADGYTF.

This sequence joins TRBV7-2 and TRBJ2-7; TRBD1 matches 8 bases. V shed 5 bases and J 3 bases; nucleotides not matched to a gene: 6. The CDR3 sequence is 14 residues long. Germline V gives CDR1 SGHTA, CDR2 FQGNSA. CDR3 residues: CASSTQGAGYEQYF. The CDR3, as DNA: TGTGCCAGCAGCACGCAGGGGGCGGGCTACGAGCAGTACTTC.